This TCR beta chain was profiled in a study of Graves' ophthalmopathy and Graves' hyperthyroidism. Excluded: other autoimmune disease, uncontrolled infection, pregnancy or lactation. This clonotype was picked up many times. RNA transcripts served as template for amplifying TCR beta CDR3 sequences. Following a first-round RT-PCR that used HTBI primers, a second-round multiplex PCR was carried out. A single record per CDR3 protein comes from TCRdb applying MiXCR to the multiplex PCR reads. The sample shows 350,000 to 400,000 distinct CDR3 sequences, around 18% of them seen only once. The receptor was isolated from a woman aged 18-29 years with Graves' ophthalmopathy. Sequences were obtained from peripheral blood.

The CDR3 DNA reads TGCAGCGTTGAACGAACAGGGTTGGACACTGAAGCTTTCTTT. Encoded protein: CSVERTGLDTEAFF. J is TRBJ1-1 and V is TRBV29-1, with D possibly being TRBD1 (6 bases). Trimming took off 2 bases at V and 3 bases at J, with 13 bases between the two ends. This CDR3 has 14 residues. CDR1 is SQVTM and CDR2 is ANQGSEA in the germline V gene.